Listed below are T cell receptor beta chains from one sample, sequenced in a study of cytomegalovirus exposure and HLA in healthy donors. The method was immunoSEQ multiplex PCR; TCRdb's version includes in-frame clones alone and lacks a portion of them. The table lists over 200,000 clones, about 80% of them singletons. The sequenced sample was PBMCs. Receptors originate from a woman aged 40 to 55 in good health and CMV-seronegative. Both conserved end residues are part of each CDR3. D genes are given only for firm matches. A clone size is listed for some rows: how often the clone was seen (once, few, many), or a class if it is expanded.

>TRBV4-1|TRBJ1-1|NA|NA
TGCGCCAGCAGCCAAGGGTCAACGGTCACCGTGAACACTGAAGCTTTCTTT
CASSQGSTVTVNTEAFF
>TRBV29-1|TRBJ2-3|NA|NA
TGCAGCGTGGACTACCTTACAGATACGCAGTATTTT
CSVDYLTDTQYF
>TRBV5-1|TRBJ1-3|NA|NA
TGCGCCAGCAGCTTTCAATCGGGTTCAAACACCATATATTTT
CASSFQSGSNTIYF
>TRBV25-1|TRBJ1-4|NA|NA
TGTGCCAGCAGTGAATTTGCCAGGGTGAATCATGAAAAACTGTTTTTT
CASSEFARVNHEKLFF
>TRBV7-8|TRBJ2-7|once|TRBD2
TGTGCCAGCAGCTTAGCGGCTAGCGGGGACCCCTACGAGCAGTACTTC
CASSLAASGDPYEQYF
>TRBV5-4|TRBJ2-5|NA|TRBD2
TGTGCCACCAACGATCAGCGGGGAAACCAAGAGACCCAGTACTTC
CATNDQRGNQETQYF
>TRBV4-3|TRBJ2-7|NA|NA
TGCGCCAGCAGCCAAGATTGGAGGTCCCGGGCCTACGAGCAGTACTTC
CASSQDWRSRAYEQYF
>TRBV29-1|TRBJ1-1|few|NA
TGCAGCGTCCTGACAGGCTTTGAAGCTTTCTTT
CSVLTGFEAFF
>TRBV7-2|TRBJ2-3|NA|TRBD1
TGTGCCAGCAGCTTAGGCCAGGGGGCCGGAGATACGCAGTATTTT
CASSLGQGAGDTQYF
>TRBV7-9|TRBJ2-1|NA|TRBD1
TGTGCCAGCAGCCCCCCTTGGGCAGGGGGAAACAATGAGCAGTTCTTC
CASSPPWAGGNNEQFF
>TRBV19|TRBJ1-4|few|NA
TGTGCCAGTAGGGAGTACGGTCCGAATGAAAAACTGTTTTTT
CASREYGPNEKLFF
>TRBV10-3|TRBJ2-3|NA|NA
TGTGCCACCCTAAGTGGACAGCGGCAGGGAGATACGCAGTATTTT
CATLSGQRQGDTQYF
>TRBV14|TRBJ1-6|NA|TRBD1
TGTGCCAGCAGCCAAGCGAAGCCGCAAAATATTCCGTTTTGGGACAGGGGTAACAATTCACCCCTCCACTTT
CASSQAKPQNIPFWDRGNNSPLHF
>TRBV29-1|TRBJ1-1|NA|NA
TGCAGCGGGGGGCCTGGGTTGGGAGGGACTGAAGCTTTCTTT
CSGGPGLGGTEAFF
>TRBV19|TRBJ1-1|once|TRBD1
TGTGCCAGTAGTGACGAGACAGGGGGGAACACTGAAGCTTTCTTT
CASSDETGGNTEAFF
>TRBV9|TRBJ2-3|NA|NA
TGTGCCAGCAGCGTAGTGGGACTTAGCACAGATACGCAGTATTTT
CASSVVGLSTDTQYF
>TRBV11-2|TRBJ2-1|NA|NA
TGTGCCAGCAGCTTAGCCGGGGGCAATGAGCAGTTCTTC
CASSLAGGNEQFF
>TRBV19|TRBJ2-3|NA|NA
TGTGCCAGTAGTATGGGGGCCTCCACAGATACGCAGTATTTT
CASSMGASTDTQYF
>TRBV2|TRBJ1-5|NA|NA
TGTGCCAGCAGTGAACATATCGGGGGTGTGGGGCCCCAGCATTTT
CASSEHIGGVGPQHF
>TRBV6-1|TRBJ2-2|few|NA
TGTGCCGTATGGAACACCGGGGAGCTGTTTTTT
CAVWNTGELFF
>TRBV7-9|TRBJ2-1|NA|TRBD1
TGTTCCAGCAGCTGGGGACAGGGGGCCAGAGGTGAGCAGTTCTTC
CSSSWGQGARGEQFF
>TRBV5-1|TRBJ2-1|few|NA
TGCGCCAGCAGCTTGGCCCCCCAGGTTGACAATGAGCAGTTCTTC
CASSLAPQVDNEQFF
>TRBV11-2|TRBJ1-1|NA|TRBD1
TGTGCCAGCAGCTTGGGACAGGGAAACACTGAAGCTTTCTTT
CASSLGQGNTEAFF
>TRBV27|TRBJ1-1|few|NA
TGTGCCAGCAGTCCCTCATGGGGCGACCAGAACACTGAAGCTTTCTTT
CASSPSWGDQNTEAFF
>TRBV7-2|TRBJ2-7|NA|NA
TGTGCCAGCAGTCCTGGAAGGGGCCCCTACGAGCAGTACTTC
CASSPGRGPYEQYF
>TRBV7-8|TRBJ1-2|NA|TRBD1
TGTGCCAGCAGGCCGGGACAGCTAAACTATGGCTACACCTTC
CASRPGQLNYGYTF
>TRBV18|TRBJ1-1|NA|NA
TGTGCCAGCTCACCACGGGACACCGACACTGAAGCTTTCTTT
CASSPRDTDTEAFF
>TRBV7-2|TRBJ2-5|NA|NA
TGTGCCAGCAGCTCTTACGTTGGGCTAGCTCAGTACTTC
CASSSYVGLAQYF